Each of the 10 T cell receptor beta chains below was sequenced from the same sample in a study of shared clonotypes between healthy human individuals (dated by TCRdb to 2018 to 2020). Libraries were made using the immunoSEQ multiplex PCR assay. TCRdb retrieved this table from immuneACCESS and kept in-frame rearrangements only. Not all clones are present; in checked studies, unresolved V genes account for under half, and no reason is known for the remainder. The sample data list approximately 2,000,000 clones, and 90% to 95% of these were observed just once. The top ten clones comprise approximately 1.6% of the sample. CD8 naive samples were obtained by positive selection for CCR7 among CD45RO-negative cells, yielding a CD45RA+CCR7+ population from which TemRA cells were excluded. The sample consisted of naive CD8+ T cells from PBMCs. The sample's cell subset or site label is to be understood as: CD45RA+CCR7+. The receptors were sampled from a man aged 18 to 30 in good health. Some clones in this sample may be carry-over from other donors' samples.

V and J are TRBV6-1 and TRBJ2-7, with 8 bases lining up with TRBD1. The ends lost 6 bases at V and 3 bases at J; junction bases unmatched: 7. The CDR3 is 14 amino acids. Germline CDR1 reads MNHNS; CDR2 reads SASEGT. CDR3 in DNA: TGTGCCAGCAGGACCCGGGACAGGTACTACGAGCAGTACTTC. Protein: CASRTRDRYYEQYF.

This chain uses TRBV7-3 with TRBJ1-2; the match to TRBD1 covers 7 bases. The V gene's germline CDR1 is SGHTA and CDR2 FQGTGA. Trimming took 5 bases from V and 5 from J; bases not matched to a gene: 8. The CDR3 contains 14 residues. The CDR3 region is CASSNTGESYGYTF. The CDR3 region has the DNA TGTGCCAGCAGCAACACAGGGGAATCATATGGCTACACCTTC.

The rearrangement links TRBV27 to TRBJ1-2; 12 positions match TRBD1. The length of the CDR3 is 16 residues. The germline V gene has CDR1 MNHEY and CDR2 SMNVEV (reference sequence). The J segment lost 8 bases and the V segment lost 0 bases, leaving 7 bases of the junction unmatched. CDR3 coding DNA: TGTGCCAGCAGTTTATCCTTGGGGACAGGGGGCCAGGGCTACACCTTC. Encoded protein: CASSLSLGTGGQGYTF.

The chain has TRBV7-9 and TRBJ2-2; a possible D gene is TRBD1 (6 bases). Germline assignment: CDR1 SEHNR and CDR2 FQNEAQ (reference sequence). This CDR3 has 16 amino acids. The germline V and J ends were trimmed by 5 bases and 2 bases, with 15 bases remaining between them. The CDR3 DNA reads TGTGCCAGCAGCGGCCCGGGACACCAAAACACCGGGGAGCTGTTTTTT. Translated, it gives CASSGPGHQNTGELFF.

CDR3 protein: CASTQTVYEQYF. As DNA, the CDR3 is TGTGCCAGCACCCAGACAGTCTACGAGCAGTACTTC. J is TRBJ2-5 and V is TRBV28; D is possibly TRBD1 (5 bases). The DNA matches TRBJ2-7 better at its end, which makes the J call doubtful. The CDR3 sequence is 12 residues long. Germline V CDR1 and CDR2: MDHEN, SYDVKM.

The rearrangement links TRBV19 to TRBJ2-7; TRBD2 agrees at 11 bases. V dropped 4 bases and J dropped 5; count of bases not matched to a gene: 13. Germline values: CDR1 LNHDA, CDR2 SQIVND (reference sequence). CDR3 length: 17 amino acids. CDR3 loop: CASSTERLAGIDNEQYF. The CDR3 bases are TGTGCCAGTAGTACAGAAAGACTAGCGGGAATCGACAACGAGCAGTACTTC.

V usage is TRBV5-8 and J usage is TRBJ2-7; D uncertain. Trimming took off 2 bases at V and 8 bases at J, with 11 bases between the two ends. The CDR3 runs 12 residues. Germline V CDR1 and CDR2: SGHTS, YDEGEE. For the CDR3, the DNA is TGTGCCAGCAGCTTAACCTTCGCCCAGCAGTACTTC. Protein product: CASSLTFAQQYF.

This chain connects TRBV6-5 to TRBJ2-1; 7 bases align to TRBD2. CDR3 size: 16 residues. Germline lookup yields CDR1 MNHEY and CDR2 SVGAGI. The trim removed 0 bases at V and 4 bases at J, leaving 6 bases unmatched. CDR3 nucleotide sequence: TGTGCCAGCAGTTACTCGGCGGGAGCTGTTTACAATGAGCAGTTCTTC. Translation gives CASSYSAGAVYNEQFF.

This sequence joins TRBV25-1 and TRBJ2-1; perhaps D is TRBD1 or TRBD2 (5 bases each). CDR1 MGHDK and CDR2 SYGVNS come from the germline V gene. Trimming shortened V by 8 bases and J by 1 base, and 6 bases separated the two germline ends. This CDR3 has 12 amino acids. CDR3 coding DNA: TGTGCCAGCGGGGGTTCCTACAATGAGCAGTTCTTC. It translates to CASGGSYNEQFF.

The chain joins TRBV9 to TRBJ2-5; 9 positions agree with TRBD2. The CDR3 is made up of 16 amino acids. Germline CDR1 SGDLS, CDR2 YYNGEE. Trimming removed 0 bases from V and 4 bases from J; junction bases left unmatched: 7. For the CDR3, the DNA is TGTGCCAGCAGCGTAGCTCTAGCGGGATTCGGAGAGACCCAGTACTTC. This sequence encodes CASSVALAGFGETQYF.